These 19 T cell receptor beta chains came from one sample sequenced in a study of graft-versus-host responses after intestinal transplantation. These receptors lack a known antigen. Measured with immunoSEQ multiplex PCR; TCRdb has only the in-frame clones, and not every one. The table lists 100,000 to 120,000 clones, 80% to 95% of them singletons. The input for sequencing was unstimulated CD8+ T cells sorted from spleen or lymph node cells, taken before intestinal transplant. The receptors were sampled from a human donor who received an intestinal transplant.

The chain recombines TRBV6-1 with TRBJ2-7; either TRBD1 or TRBD2 may supply D (6 bases each). V lost 7 bases and J lost 5, with 15 bases in between. The germline V gene encodes CDR1 MNHNS and CDR2 SASEGT. The length of the CDR3 is 13 residues. For the CDR3, the DNA is TGTGCCAGCACCGGGGGCAGGGGAGACGAGCAGTACTTC. This codes for CASTGGRGDEQYF.

J is TRBJ2-3 and V is TRBV9; no firm D call. Trimming removed 5 bases from V and 6 bases from J, with 19 bases in between. This CDR3 has 15 amino acids. Germline V lookup: CDR1 SGDLS, CDR2 YYNGEE. As DNA, the CDR3 is TGTGCCAGCAGGACTCGGCGGAAAAGGGCGGATACGCAGTATTTT. This encodes CASRTRRKRADTQYF.

The chain links TRBV30 to TRBJ2-7, with 7 bases identical to TRBD2. The germline V gene encodes CDR1 GTSNPN and CDR2 SVGIG (reference sequence). V shed 5 bases and J 1 base; nucleotides not matched to a gene: 2. The CDR3 runs 12 residues. CDR3 protein: CAWGEGSYEQYF. CDR3 nucleotides: TGTGCCTGGGGGGAGGGTTCCTACGAGCAGTACTTC. The variable domain in full, with the rest retrieved from reference TRBV30 and TRBJ2-7, is SQTIHQWPATLVQPVGSPLSLECTVEGTSNPNLYWYRQAAGRGLQLLFYSVGIGQISSEVPQNLSASRPQDRQFILSSKKLLLSDSGFYLCAWGEGSYEQYFGPGTRLTVT.

The chain is built from TRBV6-5 and TRBJ2-7; D unclear. The V end lost 6 bases, the J end lost 2 bases, and 14 bases lay between the germline ends. Germline CDR1 MNHEY, CDR2 SVGAGI. The CDR3 is 14 amino acids. CDR3 nucleotides: TGTGCCAGCAGCACTTCAAGAGTCACCTACGAGCAGTACTTC. Protein product: CASSTSRVTYEQYF.

V and J are TRBV30 and TRBJ1-1, with 7 positions matching TRBD1. The germline V gene has CDR1 GTSNPN and CDR2 SVGIG (reference sequence). The CDR3 spans 15 residues. V shed 5 bases, J shed 11 bases, and the junction held 20 bases outside the gene matches. CDR3 sequence reads: CAWDPVRGGGVAAFF. The CDR3 bases are TGTGCCTGGGACCCTGTGCGAGGGGGCGGTGTAGCGGCTTTCTTT.

This clone was found once. J is TRBJ1-1 and V is TRBV9, with a tentative D call TRBD1 (5 bases). The CDR3 length is 15 residues. CDR1 and CDR2 from the germline V gene are SGDLS and YYNGEE. V dropped 0 bases and J dropped 1 base, with 10 bases sitting between them. The CDR3 reads CASSVEGDPNTEAFF. CDR3 coding DNA: TGTGCCAGCAGCGTAGAAGGGGACCCGAACACTGAAGCTTTCTTT.

The chain recombines TRBV19 with TRBJ2-1, with 14 bases fitting TRBD2. Germline CDR1 reads LNHDA; CDR2 reads SQIVND (reference sequence). The V segment lost 4 bases and the J segment 8 bases; nucleotides outside the gene matches: 4. CDR3 size: 15 residues. CDR3 coding DNA: TGTGCCAGTAGTAGGGGACTAGCGGGAGTCGATGAGCAGTTCTTC. Its protein product is CASSRGLAGVDEQFF.

The chain has TRBV6-5 and TRBJ2-7; D may be TRBD2 (6 bases). The CDR3 has 13 amino acids. The V gene lost 6 bases and the J gene lost 0 bases, with 9 bases spanning the gap. Looked up from germline, CDR1 is MNHEY and CDR2 is SVGAGI. The CDR3 here is CASSPTSSYEQYF. In nucleotides, the CDR3 is TGTGCCAGCAGCCCGACTAGCTCCTACGAGCAGTACTTC.

This clone has only one observation. This chain joins TRBV27 and TRBJ1-1; 9 bases are a match to TRBD1. The trim removed 10 bases at V and 3 bases at J, leaving 6 bases unmatched. The CDR3 is made up of 13 amino acids. Germline-derived CDR1 and CDR2 are MNHEY and SMNVEV (reference sequence). This CDR3 reads CATSGQGHTEAFF. The CDR3 region has the DNA TGTGCCACCTCGGGACAGGGTCACACTGAAGCTTTCTTT.

The chain recombines TRBV5-1 with TRBJ2-3, with D possibly being TRBD1 or TRBD2 (5 bases each). Trimming left V 1 base short and J 5 bases short, with 14 bases between. The germline V gene has CDR1 SGHRS and CDR2 YFSETQ. The CDR3 has 15 amino acids. CDR3 protein: CASSLSQGEGDTQYF. For the CDR3, the DNA is TGCGCCAGCAGCTTGTCGCAGGGAGAGGGAGATACGCAGTATTTT.

The genes are TRBV2 and TRBJ2-5, with D perhaps being TRBD1 or TRBD2 (5 bases each). In germline, CDR1 is SNHLY, CDR2 FYNNEI. The CDR3 has 17 amino acids. V was trimmed by 0 bases and J by 0 bases, leaving 14 bases between them. Here the CDR3 reads CASSEALLRGDQETQYF. In nucleotides, the CDR3 is TGTGCCAGCAGTGAAGCGCTTCTTAGAGGGGACCAAGAGACCCAGTACTTC.

Note on this clone: A junction end diverges from the germline sequence, so it may reflect a read error. This chain joins TRBV11-1 and TRBJ2-1; 7 nucleotides agree with TRBD2. Per the germline V gene, CDR1 is SGHAT and CDR2 is FQDESV (reference sequence). The CDR3 is made up of 15 amino acids. In DNA form, the CDR3 reads TGTGCCAGCAGCCTAGCGGAAATAGACTACAATGAGCAGTTCTTC. This encodes CASSLAEIDYNEQFF.

The chain joins TRBV15 to TRBJ2-2; D gene unclear. This CDR3 is built from 13 residues. V lost 1 base and J 3 bases, leaving 3 bases between the germline ends. Germline CDR1 LNHNV, CDR2 YYDKDF (reference sequence). The CDR3 loop reads CATSRGYTGELFF. The CDR3 DNA sequence: TGTGCCACCAGCAGAGGGTACACCGGGGAGCTGTTTTTT.

Concerning this clone itself: Additional DNA sequences in this sample encode the identical CDR3. This chain uses TRBV7-6 with TRBJ2-7; 9 bases fit TRBD1. V dropped 0 bases and J dropped 3; count of bases not matched to a gene: 3. CDR3 length: 15 amino acids. Germline V gene lookup returns CDR1 SGHVS and CDR2 FNYEAQ. CDR3 sequence: CASSLALGQGYEQYF. CDR3 nucleotides: TGTGCCAGCAGCTTAGCCCTGGGACAGGGCTACGAGCAGTACTTC.

The gene calls are TRBV5-6 and TRBJ1-1; D perhaps matches TRBD1 (6 bases). V gave up 2 bases and J gave up 6 bases, with 14 bases separating them. CDR1 and CDR2 (germline): SGHDT, YYEEEE. This CDR3 is built from 14 residues. CDR3 loop: CASSFGAGAAEAFF. CDR3 nucleotides: TGTGCCAGCAGCTTCGGGGCAGGGGCTGCTGAAGCTTTCTTT.

This chain links TRBV9 with TRBJ2-5; perhaps TRBD1 as D (5 bases). Deletions cut 2 bases from V and 2 bases from J, with 16 bases between. Germline loops: CDR1 SGDLS, CDR2 YYNGEE. This CDR3 has 16 residues. CDR3 bases: TGTGCCAGCAGCGTCCGATCGACAGTGTCTCAAGAGACCCAGTACTTC. Encoded protein: CASSVRSTVSQETQYF.

V usage is TRBV19 and J usage is TRBJ1-1, with 7 bases identical to TRBD1. The J segment lost 3 bases and the V segment lost 8 bases, leaving 6 bases of the junction unmatched. CDR3 length equals 13 residues. Per germline, CDR1 LNHDA and CDR2 SQIVND (reference sequence). The CDR3 DNA follows: TGTGCCAGTTGCCAGGGGGGATACACTGAAGCTTTCTTT. It translates to CASCQGGYTEAFF.

This chain links TRBV27 with TRBJ2-7; a weak D match, TRBD2 (5 bases). In germline, CDR1 is MNHEY, CDR2 SMNVEV (reference sequence). There are 12 residues in the CDR3. Trimming left V 5 bases short and J 2 bases short, with 7 bases between. The CDR3 region is CASSAGPYEQYF. Written as DNA, the CDR3 is TGTGCCAGCAGTGCGGGTCCCTACGAGCAGTACTTC.

The chain employs TRBV7-2 and TRBJ2-5; D is unclear. The V end was cut by 5 bases, the J end by 4 bases, with 17 bases between. The CDR3 spans 15 residues. From germline, CDR1 is SGHTA and CDR2 FQGNSA. CDR3 sequence (DNA): TGTGCCAGCAGCGCGTTATCTTCGGTGGCAGAGACCCAGTACTTC. Its translation: CASSALSSVAETQYF.